This is a list of T cell receptor beta chains from one sample in a study of Ad26.COV2.S vaccination and SARS-CoV-2 variants. Profiled with immunoSEQ multiplex PCR; TCRdb holds only in-frame clones, not every one. The sample lists 380,000 or so clones; approximately 86% were seen once. The specimen comprised peripheral blood, sampled in a trial of Ad26.COV2.S vaccine versus placebo. The receptor set was obtained from a person between 18 and 65 years old who received the Ad26.COV2.S COVID-19 vaccine or a placebo. Both conserved end residues are part of each CDR3. A D gene is named only where the DNA matches it firmly. Expanded clones are given a class, and other clones once, few, many or no size at all.

d_gene	abundance	v_gene	j_gene	CDR3nt	CDR3aa
TRBD1	NA	TRBV7-8	TRBJ2-5	TGTGCCAGCAGCTTTTCTACAGGGGGCGATGGAGAGACCCAGTACTTC	CASSFSTGGDGETQYF
NA	NA	TRBV5-1	TRBJ2-7	TGCGCCAGCAGCTTGGCTGGGACTTCTGACTACGAGCAGTACTTC	CASSLAGTSDYEQYF
NA	NA	TRBV10-1	TRBJ1-2	TGCGCCAGCAGTGATTCCCTTAACTATGGCTACACCTTC	CASSDSLNYGYTF
TRBD2	once	TRBV4-2	TRBJ2-3	TGTGCCAGCAGCCAAGTTCTGGCCCGGGCGGGGGGGCCAGATACGCAGTATTTT	CASSQVLARAGGPDTQYF
TRBD1	NA	TRBV5-1	TRBJ1-6	TGCGCCAGCAGCTTGGACCGTCGACAGGGAAATTCACCCCTCCACTTT	CASSLDRRQGNSPLHF
TRBD2	NA	TRBV7-9	TRBJ2-1	TGTGCCAGCAGCTTGGGTAGCGGGCACTCCTACAATGAGCAGTTCTTC	CASSLGSGHSYNEQFF
TRBD2	NA	TRBV5-1	TRBJ2-1	TGCGCCAGCACAAACCTGGCTAGCGGGGACAATGAGCAGTTCTTC	CASTNLASGDNEQFF
NA	NA	TRBV4-1	TRBJ2-2	TGCGCCAGCAGCCAGTACCCCGGGGCCGGGGAGCTGTTTTTT	CASSQYPGAGELFF
NA	NA	TRBV6-2/TRBV6-3	TRBJ2-2	TGTGCCAGCAGTTCTCTCAACGGGGAGCTGTTTTTT	CASSSLNGELFF
NA	once	TRBV5-3	TRBJ2-7	TGTGCCAGAGGGTGGGAGCAGTACTTC	CARGWEQYF
TRBD1	NA	TRBV5-1	TRBJ2-7	TGCGCCAGCAGCTTGGACGACAGGGGTAGCGAGCAGTACTTC	CASSLDDRGSEQYF
TRBD2	NA	TRBV20-1	TRBJ2-1	TGCAGTGCTTTGTCGGGGGGGCAGTTCTTC	CSALSGGQFF
NA	NA	TRBV28	TRBJ2-7	TGTGCCAGCAGTTATCACTTTACTGAGCAGTACTTC	CASSYHFTEQYF
TRBD1	once	TRBV7-2	TRBJ1-5	TGTGCCAGCAGTCCACAGGGGAGTCAGCCCCAGCATTTT	CASSPQGSQPQHF
NA	NA	TRBV7-9	TRBJ1-6	TGTGCCAGCAGCACAGACGCGCAGGGATATTCACCCCTCCACTTT	CASSTDAQGYSPLHF
NA	NA	TRBV28	TRBJ1-5	TGTGCCAGCAGCACTAGCCGGGACGGTAATCAGCTCCAGCATTTT	CASSTSRDGNQLQHF
NA	NA	TRBV18	TRBJ1-4	TGTGCCAGCTCACCGGCTGCGATGGTTCATGAAAAACTGTTTTTT	CASSPAAMVHEKLFF
NA	NA	TRBV9	TRBJ2-2	TGTGCCAGCACCCCGCAGGGGAACACCGGGGAGCTGTTTTTT	CASTPQGNTGELFF
NA	NA	TRBV11-2	TRBJ1-1	TGTGCCAGCAGCCCTAGGTTCGGGGTTAAAGGGATCACTGAAGCTTTCTTT	CASSPRFGVKGITEAFF
NA	NA	TRBV7-2	TRBJ2-5	TGTGCCAGCGGAGGTAGGGGTCGCCAAGAGACCCAGTACTTC	CASGGRGRQETQYF
NA	NA	TRBV5-1	TRBJ1-1	TGCGCCAGCAGCTTCACGGGCGTTAAGGGGAACACTGAAGCTTTCTTT	CASSFTGVKGNTEAFF
NA	NA	TRBV4-3	TRBJ1-4	TGCGCCAGCAGCCAAGATGGGGCATCGAATGAAAAACTGTTTTTT	CASSQDGASNEKLFF
TRBD1	NA	TRBV6-6	TRBJ2-3	TGTGCCAGCAGTGCACCGGGACAGGGTACAGATACGCAGTATTTT	CASSAPGQGTDTQYF
NA	NA	TRBV18	TRBJ1-6	TGTGCCAGCTCACCGTTTAGTAATTCACCCCTCCACTTT	CASSPFSNSPLHF
TRBD2	NA	TRBV7-2	TRBJ2-1	TGTGCCAGCAGCTCCCCGGCTTACAGGACTAGTTGGCAGTTCTTC	CASSSPAYRTSWQFF
NA	NA	TRBV28	TRBJ1-6	TGTGCCAGCAGTCCCCAGAGGGGCGGTAGTAATTCACCCCTCCACTTT	CASSPQRGGSNSPLHF
NA	NA	TRBV7-2	TRBJ1-1	TGTGCCAGCAGCTTAGCGGAGTGGGCTGAAGCTTTCTTT	CASSLAEWAEAFF
NA	once	TRBV14	TRBJ1-6	TGTGCCAGCAGCCAAGTAGTCCCCGTCAAATCCGACCGATATAATTCACCCCTCCACTTT	CASSQVVPVKSDRYNSPLHF
NA	once	TRBV5-4	TRBJ2-2	TGTGCCAGCAGCCCCCCGGGGTCGCGATCCACCGGGGAGCTGTTTTTT	CASSPPGSRSTGELFF
NA	NA	TRBV10-3	TRBJ1-5	TGTGCCATCTCCCCGATCCAAAATCAGCCCCAGCATTTT	CAISPIQNQPQHF
NA	NA	TRBV28	TRBJ1-4	TGTGCCAGCAGTTTTGATCAGGGTCTTAAAAAACTGTTTTTT	CASSFDQGLKKLFF
TRBD2	NA	TRBV6-4	TRBJ2-3	TGTGCCAGCAGCCCGGACGAGGAAGCGGGAAGGAAGGGCACAGATACGCAGTATTTT	CASSPDEEAGRKGTDTQYF
TRBD2	NA	TRBV6-5	TRBJ2-7	TGTGCCAGCACCCTCCCCCTAGCGGGAGCCTACGAGCAGTACTTC	CASTLPLAGAYEQYF
NA	NA	TRBV9	TRBJ1-1	TGTGCCAGCAGCGTTGGGGTCGGCACTGAAGCTTTCTTT	CASSVGVGTEAFF
NA	NA	TRBV12-5	TRBJ2-5	TGTGCTAGTGGTTTCGAAAACGCAGAGACCCAGTACTTC	CASGFENAETQYF
TRBD1	NA	TRBV28	TRBJ1-2	TGTGCCAGCAGTTTACCGGGACAGGGGTCGGTATATGGCTACACCTTC	CASSLPGQGSVYGYTF
NA	NA	TRBV7-8	TRBJ2-3	TGTGCCAGCAGCTCGAACACAGATACGCAGTATTTT	CASSSNTDTQYF
NA	NA	TRBV28	TRBJ1-5	TGTGCCAGCAGCCGTGACCGAGTCTATAGCAATCAGCCCCAGCATTTT	CASSRDRVYSNQPQHF
NA	NA	TRBV11-2	TRBJ1-1	TGTGCCAGCAGCTTAGACACGGCGCGTGCTGAAGCTTTCTTT	CASSLDTARAEAFF
TRBD1	NA	TRBV7-9	TRBJ2-7	TGTGCCAGCAGCTTACCGGGACAGTCCTACGAGCAGTACTTC	CASSLPGQSYEQYF
NA	NA	TRBV3-1/TRBV3-2	TRBJ1-1	TGTGCCAGCAGCCTCGGGGGTGAAGGGTTAACTGAAGCTTTCTTT	CASSLGGEGLTEAFF
NA	NA	TRBV5-6	TRBJ1-3	TGTGCCAGCAGCTCCCAGGGCCCGGGAAACACCATATATTTT	CASSSQGPGNTIYF
TRBD2	few	TRBV6-1	TRBJ2-7	TGTGCCAGCAGTGAAGCTGGACTAGCGGGGGGCGAGCAGTACTTC	CASSEAGLAGGEQYF
TRBD1	NA	TRBV5-1	TRBJ1-4	TGCGCCAGCAGCTCTACAGGGGGGACTAATGAAAAACTGTTTTTT	CASSSTGGTNEKLFF
NA	NA	TRBV24-1	TRBJ1-4	TGTGCCACCAGTGATCCGACACCGGGCAATGAAAAACTGTTTTTT	CATSDPTPGNEKLFF
NA	NA	TRBV5-4	TRBJ1-3	TGTGCCAGCAGCTTGGGGAGGAGCTCTGGAAACACCATATATTTT	CASSLGRSSGNTIYF
NA	NA	TRBV6-5	TRBJ1-4	TGTGCCAGCAGTTTGGTTGAAAAACTGTTTTTT	CASSLVEKLFF
NA	NA	TRBV6-5	TRBJ2-3	TGTGCCAGCAGTCGTCCCGGCGGATCTAATACGCAGTATTTT	CASSRPGGSNTQYF
TRBD1	NA	TRBV7-6	TRBJ2-7	TGTGCCAGCAGCTCCCGGACAGGGAACGAGCAGTACTTC	CASSSRTGNEQYF
NA	NA	TRBV28	TRBJ1-2	TGTGCCAGCAGTCCCCAGTCTCGGACGGGCTACACCTTC	CASSPQSRTGYTF
NA	once	TRBV28	TRBJ2-7	TGTGCCAGCAGGGAGGGGCGGGGCGAGCAGTACTTC	CASREGRGEQYF
NA	NA	TRBV10-3	TRBJ2-3	TGTGCCATCAGAGAGGGTTCTCTTCAAACCGATACGCAGTATTTT	CAIREGSLQTDTQYF
NA	few	TRBV11-2	TRBJ2-3	TGTGCCAGCAGCTTGTCTCCGGGCACAGATACGCAGTATTTT	CASSLSPGTDTQYF
NA	NA	TRBV7-2	TRBJ2-7	TGTGCCAGCAGCTTAGCAGGAGGGTGGGCCTACGAGCAGTACTTC	CASSLAGGWAYEQYF